This TCR beta chain was identified during a study of blood T cell repertoires in COVID-19 (dated by TCRdb to the early 2020s). Background on the whole study: Samples covering the acute and convalescent phases of COVID-19 were provided by collaborators in the United States, Italy and Spain. Sample metadata almost always included a de-identified subject ID, COVID-19 status, age in years and sex. The material from the prospective study consisted of cDNA or gDNA derived from T cells, B-cell-depleted T cells, or PBMCs. HLA class I and class II types, where available, came from metadata supplied by the sample provider rather than from assay-based typing. The repertoires were released in a freely available public database intended as a resource for research on the immune response to SARS-CoV-2. Deeply sampled blood TCRbeta repertoires from subjects exposed to, actively infected with, or recovered from COVID-19 were included in the dataset. Samples came from the ongoing ImmuneRACE study (first 160 participants) plus 1,254 subjects from 6 global collaborators. The research as a whole found: How much clinical and demographic metadata was included differed by source and by participant, and the metadata was provided uncurated.

From the cysteine up to the phenylalanine, the CDR3 has a length of 15 residues. The DNA shown is the 45-base CDR3, in frame from base 1. Reading the germline V gene gives CDR1 MNHEY and CDR2 SVGEGT. Cut back by 4 bases and 4 bases, the V and J ends lie 11 bases apart. Participants in the prospective study were aged about 18 to 95 years, lived in about two dozen United States geographic areas, and enrolled through a virtual design. In the prospective study, cohorts were assigned on the basis of participant-reported clinical history obtained from a screening survey and a study questionnaire. For ImmuneRACE Cohort 3, a participant was defined as recovered based on two consecutive negative NP/OP PCR tests, clearance by a healthcare professional, or resolution of symptoms. In the prospective study, whole blood, serum and a nasopharyngeal or oropharyngeal swab were collected from each participant by mobile phlebotomists. Over an approximately 2-month period, participants in the prospective study had the option of providing additional blood draws and questionnaires. Before DNA extraction, prospective study blood samples were shipped either frozen or at room temperature.

TCRbeta CDR3 regions were amplified from genomic DNA by means of the immunoSEQ Assay, a bias-controlled multiplex PCR. In the original analysis: The number of nucleated cells in each sample was estimated by amplification of reference gene primers within the assay. Sequence reads were collapsed and filtered to measure the absolute abundance of every unique TCRbeta CDR3 rearrangement. For each sample, productive Simpson clonality was calculated by taking the square root of Simpson's diversity index across productive rearrangements. TCRdb carries this immuneACCESS record with in-frame sequences only. Its versions omit some clonotypes, under half of them owing to an unresolved V gene in the studies checked, with the rest unexplained. V and J calls and clone size are copied from that table; D and trimming were computed from the DNA. Here the sample has about 260,000 clones; 88% occur a single time. The ten largest clonotypes hold about 3% of the sample.

On this clone itself: This receptor's antigen is unknown. No clone much larger than this one lies a single base away; base qualities are absent.

This sequence originates from a woman between 50 and 59 years old who had recovered from COVID-19. Material: PBMCs or T cells enriched from blood (not recorded which). This receptor chain uses TRBV6-2 or TRBV6-3 and TRBJ2-6; TRBD1 is possibly the D segment (7 matching bases). The CDR3 reads as follows: CASSSTGRGANVLTF. The DNA sequence follows: TGTGCCAGCAGTTCGACAGGGAGGGGGGCCAACGTCCTGACTTTC.